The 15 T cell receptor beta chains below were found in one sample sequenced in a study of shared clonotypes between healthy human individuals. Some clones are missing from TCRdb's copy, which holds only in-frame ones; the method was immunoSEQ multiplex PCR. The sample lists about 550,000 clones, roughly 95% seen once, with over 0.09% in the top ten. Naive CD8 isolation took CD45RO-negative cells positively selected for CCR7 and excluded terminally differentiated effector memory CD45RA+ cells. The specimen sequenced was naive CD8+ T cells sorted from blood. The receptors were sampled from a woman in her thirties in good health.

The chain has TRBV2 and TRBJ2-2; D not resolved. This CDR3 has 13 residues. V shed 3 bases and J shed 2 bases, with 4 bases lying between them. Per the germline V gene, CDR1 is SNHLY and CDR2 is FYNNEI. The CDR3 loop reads CASSDPNTGELFF. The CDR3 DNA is TGTGCCAGCAGTGATCCTAACACCGGGGAGCTGTTTTTT.

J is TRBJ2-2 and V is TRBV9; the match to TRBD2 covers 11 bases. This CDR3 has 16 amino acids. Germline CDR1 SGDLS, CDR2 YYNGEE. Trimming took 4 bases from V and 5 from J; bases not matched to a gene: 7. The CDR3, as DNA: TGTGCCAGCAGCACGGGACTAGCGGTCCTAACCGGGGAGCTGTTTTTT. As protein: CASSTGLAVLTGELFF. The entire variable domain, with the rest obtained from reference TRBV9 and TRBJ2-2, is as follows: DSGVTQTPKHLITATGQRVTLRCSPRSGDLSVYWYQQSLDQGLQFLIQYYNGEERAKGNILERFSAQQFPDLHSELNLSSLELGDSALYFCASSTGLAVLTGELFFGEGSRLTVL.

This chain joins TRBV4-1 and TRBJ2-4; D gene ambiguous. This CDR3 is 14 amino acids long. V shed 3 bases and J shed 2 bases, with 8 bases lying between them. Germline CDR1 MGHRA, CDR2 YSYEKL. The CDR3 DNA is TGCGCCAGCAGCCAGTCCAGCACCAAAAACATTCAGTACTTC. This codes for CASSQSSTKNIQYF.

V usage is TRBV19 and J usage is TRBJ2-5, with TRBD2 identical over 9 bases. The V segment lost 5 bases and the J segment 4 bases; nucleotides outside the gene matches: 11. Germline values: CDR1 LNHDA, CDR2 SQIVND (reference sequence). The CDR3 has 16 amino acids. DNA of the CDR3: TGTGCCAGTAGTGGGATAGCGGGAGCTTTGGGAGAGACCCAGTACTTC. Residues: CASSGIAGALGETQYF.

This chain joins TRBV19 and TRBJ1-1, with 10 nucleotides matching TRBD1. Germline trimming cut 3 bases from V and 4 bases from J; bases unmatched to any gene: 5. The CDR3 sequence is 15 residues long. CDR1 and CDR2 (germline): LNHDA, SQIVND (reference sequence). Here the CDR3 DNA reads TGTGCCAGTAGTATGGAGACAGGGGGCATCACTGAAGCTTTCTTT. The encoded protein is CASSMETGGITEAFF.

This chain's CDR3 is CASSLFAREWEETQYF. DNA for the CDR3: TGTGCCAGCAGCTTATTTGCGCGGGAGTGGGAAGAGACCCAGTACTTC. This sequence joins TRBV7-8 and TRBJ2-5; 7 bases are shared with TRBD2. The J segment lost 3 bases and the V segment lost 2 bases, leaving 9 bases of the junction unmatched. Germline loops: CDR1 SGHVS, CDR2 FQNEAQ. This CDR3 is 16 amino acids long.

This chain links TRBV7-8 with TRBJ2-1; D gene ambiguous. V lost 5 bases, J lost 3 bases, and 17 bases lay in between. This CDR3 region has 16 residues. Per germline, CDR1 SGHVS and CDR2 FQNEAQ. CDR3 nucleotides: TGTGCCAGCAGCCCCACCTTAGGGAATCTCTACAATGAGCAGTTCTTC. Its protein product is CASSPTLGNLYNEQFF.

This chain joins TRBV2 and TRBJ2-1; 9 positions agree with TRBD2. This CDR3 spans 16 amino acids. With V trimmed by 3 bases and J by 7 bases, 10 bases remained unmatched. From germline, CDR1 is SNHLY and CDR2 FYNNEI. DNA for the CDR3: TGTGCCAGCAGTGAGTTAGCGGGAGAAAGGGAAAATGAGCAGTTCTTC. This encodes CASSELAGERENEQFF.

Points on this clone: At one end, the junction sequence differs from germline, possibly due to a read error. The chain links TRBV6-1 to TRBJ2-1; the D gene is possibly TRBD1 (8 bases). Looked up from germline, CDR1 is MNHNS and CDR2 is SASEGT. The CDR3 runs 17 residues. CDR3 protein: CAISESRGRERYNEQFF. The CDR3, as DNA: TGTGCCATCAGTGAAAGCAGGGGGCGGGAGAGGTACAATGAGCAGTTCTTC.

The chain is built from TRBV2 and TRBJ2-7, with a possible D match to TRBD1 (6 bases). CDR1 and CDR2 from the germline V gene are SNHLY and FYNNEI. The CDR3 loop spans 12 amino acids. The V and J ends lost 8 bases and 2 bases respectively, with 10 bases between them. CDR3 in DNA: TGTGCCAGCCATAGGACAGCCTACGAGCAGTACTTC. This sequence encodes CASHRTAYEQYF. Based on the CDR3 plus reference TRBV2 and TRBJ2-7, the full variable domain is EPEVTQTPSHQVTQMGQEVILRCVPISNHLYFYWYRQILGQKVEFLVSFYNNEISEKSEIFDDQFSVERPDGSNFTLKIRSTKLEDSAMYFCASHRTAYEQYFGPGTRLTVT.

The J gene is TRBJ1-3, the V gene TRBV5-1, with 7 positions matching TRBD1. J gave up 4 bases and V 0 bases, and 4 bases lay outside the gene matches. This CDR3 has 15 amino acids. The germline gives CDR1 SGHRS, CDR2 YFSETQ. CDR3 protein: CASSLEGAGGNTIYF. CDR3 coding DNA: TGCGCCAGCAGCTTGGAGGGGGCGGGAGGAAACACCATATATTTT.

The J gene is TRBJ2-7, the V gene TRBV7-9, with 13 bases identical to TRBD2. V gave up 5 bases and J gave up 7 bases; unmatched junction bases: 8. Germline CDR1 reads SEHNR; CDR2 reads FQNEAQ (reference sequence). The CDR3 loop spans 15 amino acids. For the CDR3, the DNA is TGTGCCAGCAGCGCCGGACTAGCGGGAGTCGGAGAGCAGTACTTC. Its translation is CASSAGLAGVGEQYF.

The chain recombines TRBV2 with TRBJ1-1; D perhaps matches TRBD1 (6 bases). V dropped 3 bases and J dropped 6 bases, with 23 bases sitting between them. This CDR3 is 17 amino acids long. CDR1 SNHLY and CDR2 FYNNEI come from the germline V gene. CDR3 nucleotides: TGTGCCAGCAGTGATTTTCAGGGGTTTTTCAGTATCGCTGAAGCTTTCTTT. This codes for CASSDFQGFFSIAEAFF.

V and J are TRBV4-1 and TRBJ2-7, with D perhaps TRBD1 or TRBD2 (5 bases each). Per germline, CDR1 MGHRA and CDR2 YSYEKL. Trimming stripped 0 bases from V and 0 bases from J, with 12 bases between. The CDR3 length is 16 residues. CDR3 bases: TGCGCCAGCAGCCAAGAATGGGACCACCACTCCTACGAGCAGTACTTC. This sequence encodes CASSQEWDHHSYEQYF.

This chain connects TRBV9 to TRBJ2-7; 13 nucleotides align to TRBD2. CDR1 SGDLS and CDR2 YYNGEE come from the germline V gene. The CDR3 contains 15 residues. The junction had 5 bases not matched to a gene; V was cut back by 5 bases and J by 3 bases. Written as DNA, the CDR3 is TGTGCCAGCAGGCCGGGACTAGCGGGAAACTACGAGCAGTACTTC. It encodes CASRPGLAGNYEQYF.